The clone carrying this T cell receptor (beta chain) showed up just a few times. Its target is unknown. These data belong to a study of response to subunit inactivated influenza vaccine. Broader study findings: There was a suggestion from the authors that each seasonal influenza vaccination recruits few new T cells.

Trimming took off 6 bases at V and 8 bases at J, with 13 bases between the two ends. This CDR3 region has 12 residues. TCRdb re-called the RT-PCR reads through MiXCR, storing one row per CDR3 protein. In the table there are about 780,000 distinct CDR3 sequences, 15% to 20% of which are singletons. Sample: PBMCs from blood, taken about 5 days after vaccination. The rearrangement uses TRBV12-3 or TRBV12-4 and TRBJ1-1, with D unresolved. The origin of this receptor is a man aged 50 to 59 who received an inactivated influenza vaccine. CDR3 sequence (DNA): TGTGCCAGCAGAACGGCCGTGAAAGAAGCTTTCTTT. Its protein product is CASRTAVKEAFF.